This T cell receptor beta chain was recorded in a study of human T cells and chemical hapten exposure. The time point was: pre-sensitization, week 0. Treatment specified: therapeutic diphenylcyclopropenone sensitization with weekly scalp DPC. This clonotype turned up a few times. Its target is not known. Study findings and constraints: With regard to DPC sensitization, TCRs above 1 in 1000 frequency did not change.

A single record per CDR3 protein comes from TCRdb applying MiXCR to the RACE reads. Among approximately 370,000 distinct CDR3 sequences listed, about 5% were seen once. The material sequenced was whole blood, taken in connection with sensitization to the hapten diphenylcyclopropenone (DPC). The receptor was isolated from a woman between 18 and 29 years old with alopecia areata. Some clones in this sample may be carry-over from other donors' samples.

The CDR3 loop reads CSASTGGSRSPLHF. The CDR3 bases are TGCAGTGCTAGCACAGGGGGCTCTCGCTCACCCCTCCACTTT. The chain carries TRBV20-1 and TRBJ1-6, with TRBD1 matching over 9 bases. This CDR3 region has 14 residues. Trimming took 3 bases from V and 10 from J; bases not matched to a gene: 7. Germline values: CDR1 DFQATT, CDR2 SNEGSKA (reference sequence).